This T cell receptor (beta chain) came from a study of CD8+ T cells in alopecia areata. Study-level information: By percentage of affected scalp area, the severity of treated patients was scored.

This clone was seen only a few times. Antigen specificity is unknown. The treatment: oral pan-JAK inhibitor, 5-10 mg twice daily. Using a FACSAria, the CD4+ and CD8+ T cells were sorted from the PBMCs. Overall study results and limits: There was only one nonresponder, so it was unclear how baseline CD8+ expansion relates to response.

RNA extraction was followed by reverse transcription into cDNA, which acted as the sequencing template. TCRdb's table, derived via immunoSEQ multiplex PCR, lists solely in-frame clones and lacks some. There are 150,000 to 250,000 clones in the sample; 50% to 60% occur only once, and over 3% lies in the top ten. Germline V lookup: CDR1 GTSNPN, CDR2 SVGIG (reference sequence). This CDR3 spans 15 amino acids. V lost 4 bases and J lost 6; bases outside the gene matches: 10. This chain connects TRBV30 to TRBJ2-1, with 9 positions matching TRBD1. This clonotype originated in a human donor with alopecia areata. This specimen consisted of CD4+ T cells sorted from blood, obtained at week 4, from a patient treated with tofacitinib. Here the CDR3 reads CAWNGNRGRFNEQFF. CDR3 DNA sequence: TGTGCCTGGAACGGTAACAGGGGGCGGTTCAATGAGCAGTTCTTC.